The present entry profiles one TCR beta chain with its context. The data belong to a study of T cell responses to AZD1222 COVID-19 vaccine. CDR1 and CDR2 from the germline V gene are SGHAT and FQNNGV. The CDR3 covers 12 residues. Trimming removed 2 bases at V and 3 bases at J, with 2 bases between. The repertoire was sequenced with immunoSEQ multiplex PCR; TCRdb's copy has only in-frame clones and lacks some. This table holds about 170,000 clones, roughly 85% found once. The source is an adult who received the AZD1222 COVID-19 vaccine. The sequences come from peripheral blood, collected 28 days after the second AZD1222 dose. V is TRBV11-2 and J is TRBJ2-1; D gene unclear. The CDR3 DNA sequence: TGTGCCAGCAGCTTATACTACAATGAGCAGTTCTTC. Its protein product is CASSLYYNEQFF. Full variable domain (outside the CDR3, taken from reference TRBV11-2 and TRBJ2-1): EAGVAQSPRYKIIEKRQSVAFWCNPISGHATLYWYQQILGQGPKLLIQFQNNGVVDDSQLPKDRFSAERLKGVDSTLKIQPAKLEDSAVYLCASSLYYNEQFFGPGTRLTVL.